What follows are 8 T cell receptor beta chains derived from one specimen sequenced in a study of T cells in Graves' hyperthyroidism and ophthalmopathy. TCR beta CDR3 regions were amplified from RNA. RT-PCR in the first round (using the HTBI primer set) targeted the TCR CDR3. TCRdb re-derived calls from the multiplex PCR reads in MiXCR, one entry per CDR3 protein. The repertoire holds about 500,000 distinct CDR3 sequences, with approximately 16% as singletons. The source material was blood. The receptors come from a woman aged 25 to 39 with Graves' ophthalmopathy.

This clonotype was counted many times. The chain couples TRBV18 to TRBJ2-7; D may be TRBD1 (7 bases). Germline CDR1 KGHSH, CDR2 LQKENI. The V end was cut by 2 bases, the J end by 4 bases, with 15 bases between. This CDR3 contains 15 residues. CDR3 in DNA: TGTGCCAGCTCACCAATCCAGGGGGGCGGATACGAGCAGTACTTC. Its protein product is CASSPIQGGGYEQYF.

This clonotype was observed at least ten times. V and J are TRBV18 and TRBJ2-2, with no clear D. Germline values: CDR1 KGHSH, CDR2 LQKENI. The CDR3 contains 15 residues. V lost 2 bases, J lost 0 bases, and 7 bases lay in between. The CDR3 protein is CASSPRTANTGELFF. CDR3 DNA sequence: TGTGCCAGCTCACCAAGGACGGCGAACACCGGGGAGCTGTTTTTT.

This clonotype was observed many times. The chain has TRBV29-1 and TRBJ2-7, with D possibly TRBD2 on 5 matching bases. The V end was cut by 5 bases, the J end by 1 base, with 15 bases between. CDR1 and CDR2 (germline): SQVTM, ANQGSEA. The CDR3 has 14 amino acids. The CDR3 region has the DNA TGCAGCGTTCCGGCTAGCCCCCGATCCTACGAGCAGTACTTC. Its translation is CSVPASPRSYEQYF.

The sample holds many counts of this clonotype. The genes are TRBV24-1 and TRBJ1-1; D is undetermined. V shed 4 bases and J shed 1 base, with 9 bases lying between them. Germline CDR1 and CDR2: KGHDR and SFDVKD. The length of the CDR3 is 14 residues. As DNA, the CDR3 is TGTGCCACCAGTGACCGAGGTGAGAACACTGAAGCTTTCTTT. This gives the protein CATSDRGENTEAFF.

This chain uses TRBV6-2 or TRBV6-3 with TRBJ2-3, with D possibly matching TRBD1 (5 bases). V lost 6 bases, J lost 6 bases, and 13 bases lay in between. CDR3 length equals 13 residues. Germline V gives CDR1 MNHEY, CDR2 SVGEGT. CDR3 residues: CASRTPGSDTQYF. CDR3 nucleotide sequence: TGTGCCAGCAGAACCCCAGGGTCCGATACGCAGTATTTT.

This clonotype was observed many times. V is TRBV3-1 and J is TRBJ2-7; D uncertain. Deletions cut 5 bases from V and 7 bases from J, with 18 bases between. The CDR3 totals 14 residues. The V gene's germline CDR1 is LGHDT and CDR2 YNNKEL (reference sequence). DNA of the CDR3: TGTGCCAGCAGCATCCAACTGGTCAATTTAGAGCAGTACTTC. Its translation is CASSIQLVNLEQYF.

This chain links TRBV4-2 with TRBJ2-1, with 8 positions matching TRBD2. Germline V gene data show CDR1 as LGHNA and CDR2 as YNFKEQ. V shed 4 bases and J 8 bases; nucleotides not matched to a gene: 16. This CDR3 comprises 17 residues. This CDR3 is CASSPLAAGVLIDEQFF. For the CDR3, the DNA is TGTGCCAGCAGCCCACTAGCGGCGGGGGTCTTGATAGATGAGCAGTTCTTC.

CDR3 region: CASSLGLLSGNNSYEQYF. The CDR3 DNA is TGTGCCAGCAGCTTAGGGCTACTGTCAGGGAATAACTCCTACGAGCAGTACTTC. This sequence joins TRBV7-9 and TRBJ2-7, with D perhaps TRBD1 (5 bases). Germline V gene lookup returns CDR1 SEHNR and CDR2 FQNEAQ (reference sequence). This CDR3 has 18 amino acids. V was clipped by 1 base and J by 0 bases, with 19 bases between them.